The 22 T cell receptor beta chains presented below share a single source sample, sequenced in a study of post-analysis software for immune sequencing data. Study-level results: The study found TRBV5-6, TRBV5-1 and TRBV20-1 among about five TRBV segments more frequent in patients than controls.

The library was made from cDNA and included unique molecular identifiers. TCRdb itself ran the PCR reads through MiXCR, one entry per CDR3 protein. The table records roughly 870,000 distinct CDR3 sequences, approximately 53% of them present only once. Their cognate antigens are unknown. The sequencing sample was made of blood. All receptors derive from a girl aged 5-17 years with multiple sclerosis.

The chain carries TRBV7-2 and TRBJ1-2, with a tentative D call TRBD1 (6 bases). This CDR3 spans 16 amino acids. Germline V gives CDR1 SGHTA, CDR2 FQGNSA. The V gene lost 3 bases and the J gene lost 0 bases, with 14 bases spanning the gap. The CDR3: CASSFGGSKTNYGYTF. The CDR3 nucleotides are TGTGCCAGCAGCTTCGGGGGCAGCAAAACTAACTATGGCTACACCTTC.

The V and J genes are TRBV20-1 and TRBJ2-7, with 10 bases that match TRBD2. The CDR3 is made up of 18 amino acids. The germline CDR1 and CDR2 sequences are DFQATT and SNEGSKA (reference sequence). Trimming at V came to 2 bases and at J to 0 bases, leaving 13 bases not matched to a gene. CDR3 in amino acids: CSARTSGRARYASYEQYF. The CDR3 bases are TGCAGTGCTAGAACCAGCGGGAGGGCCAGATATGCCTCCTACGAGCAGTACTTC.

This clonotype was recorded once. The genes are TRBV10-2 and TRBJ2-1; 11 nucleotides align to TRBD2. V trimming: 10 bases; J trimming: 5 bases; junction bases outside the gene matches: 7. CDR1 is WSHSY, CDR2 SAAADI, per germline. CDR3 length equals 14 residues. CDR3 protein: CAIRGTSGDNEQFF. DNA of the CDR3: TGCGCCATTAGGGGGACTAGCGGAGACAATGAGCAGTTCTTC.

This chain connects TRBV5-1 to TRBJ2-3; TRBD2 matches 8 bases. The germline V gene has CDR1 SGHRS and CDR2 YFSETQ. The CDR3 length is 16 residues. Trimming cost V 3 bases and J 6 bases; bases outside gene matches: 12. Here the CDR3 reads CASSWSSGGLGDTQYF. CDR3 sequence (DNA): TGCGCCAGCAGCTGGTCCAGCGGGGGCCTCGGTGATACGCAGTATTTT.

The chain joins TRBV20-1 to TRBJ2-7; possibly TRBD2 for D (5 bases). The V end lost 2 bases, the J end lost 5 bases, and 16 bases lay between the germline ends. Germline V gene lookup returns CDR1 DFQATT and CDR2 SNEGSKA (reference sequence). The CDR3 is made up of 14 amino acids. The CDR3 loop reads CSARYSGVYHEQYF. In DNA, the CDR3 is TGCAGTGCTAGATACTCCGGGGTCTACCACGAGCAGTACTTC.

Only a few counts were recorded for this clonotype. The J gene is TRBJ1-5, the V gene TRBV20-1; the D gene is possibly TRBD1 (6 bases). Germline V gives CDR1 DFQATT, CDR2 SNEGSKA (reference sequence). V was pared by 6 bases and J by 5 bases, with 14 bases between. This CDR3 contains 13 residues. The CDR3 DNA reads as TGCAGTGCCCGAAAGGGGGTTGATCAGCCCCAGCATTTT. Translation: CSARKGVDQPQHF.

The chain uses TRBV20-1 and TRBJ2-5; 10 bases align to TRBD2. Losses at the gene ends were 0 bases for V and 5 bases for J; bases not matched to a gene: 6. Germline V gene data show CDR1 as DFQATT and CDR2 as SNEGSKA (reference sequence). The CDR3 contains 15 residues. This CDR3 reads CSARDPSGSYETQYF. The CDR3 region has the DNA TGCAGTGCTAGAGATCCTAGCGGGAGTTATGAGACCCAGTACTTC.

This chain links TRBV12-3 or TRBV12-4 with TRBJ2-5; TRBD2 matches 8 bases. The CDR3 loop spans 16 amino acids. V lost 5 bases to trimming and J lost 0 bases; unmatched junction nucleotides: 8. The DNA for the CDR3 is TGTGCCAGCAGTCCTCCCGGGGGGGCCTACCAAGAGACCCAGTACTTC. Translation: CASSPPGGAYQETQYF.

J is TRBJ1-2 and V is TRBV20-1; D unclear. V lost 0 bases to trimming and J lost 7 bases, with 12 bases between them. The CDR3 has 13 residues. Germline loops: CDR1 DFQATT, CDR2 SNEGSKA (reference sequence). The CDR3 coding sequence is TGCAGTGCTAGAGATATGACGTCGGGTGGCTACACCTTC. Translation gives CSARDMTSGGYTF.

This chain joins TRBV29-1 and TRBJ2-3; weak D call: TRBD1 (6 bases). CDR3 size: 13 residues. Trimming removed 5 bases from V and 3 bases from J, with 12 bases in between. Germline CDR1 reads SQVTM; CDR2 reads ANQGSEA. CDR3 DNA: TGCAGCGTTTTAAGGGGGATGACAGATACGCAGTATTTT. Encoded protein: CSVLRGMTDTQYF.

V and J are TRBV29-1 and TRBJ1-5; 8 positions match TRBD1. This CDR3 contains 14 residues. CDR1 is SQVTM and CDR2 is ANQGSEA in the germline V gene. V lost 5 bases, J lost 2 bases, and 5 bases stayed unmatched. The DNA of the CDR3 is TGCAGCGTTTGGACAGGGAACGGCAATCAGCCCCAGCATTTT. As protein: CSVWTGNGNQPQHF.

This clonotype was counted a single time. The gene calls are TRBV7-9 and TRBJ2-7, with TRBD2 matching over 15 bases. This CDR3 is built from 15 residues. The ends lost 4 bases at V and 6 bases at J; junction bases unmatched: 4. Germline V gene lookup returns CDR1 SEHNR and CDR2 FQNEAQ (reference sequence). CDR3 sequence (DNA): TGTGCCAGCAGCTGGGGGACTAGCGGGGGGCTCGAGCAGTACTTC. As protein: CASSWGTSGGLEQYF.

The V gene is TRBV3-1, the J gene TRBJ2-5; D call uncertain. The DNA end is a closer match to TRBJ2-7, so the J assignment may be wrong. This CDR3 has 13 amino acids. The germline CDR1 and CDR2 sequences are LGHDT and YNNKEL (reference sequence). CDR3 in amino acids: CASSPGWGYEQYF. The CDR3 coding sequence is TGTGCCAGCAGCCCCGGTTGGGGCTACGAGCAGTACTTC.

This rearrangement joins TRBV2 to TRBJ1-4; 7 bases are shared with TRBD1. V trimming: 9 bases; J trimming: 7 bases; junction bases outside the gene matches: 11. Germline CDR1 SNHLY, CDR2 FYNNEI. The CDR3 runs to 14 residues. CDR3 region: CASSRGTYSEKLFF. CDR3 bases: TGTGCCAGTAGCAGGGGGACTTATAGTGAAAAACTGTTTTTT.

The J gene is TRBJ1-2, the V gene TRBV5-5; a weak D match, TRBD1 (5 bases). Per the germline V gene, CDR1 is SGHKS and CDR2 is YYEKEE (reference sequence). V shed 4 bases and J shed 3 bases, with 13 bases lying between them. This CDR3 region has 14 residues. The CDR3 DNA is TGTGCCAGCAGCATACAGGAGTTTGACTATGGCTACACCTTC. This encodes CASSIQEFDYGYTF.

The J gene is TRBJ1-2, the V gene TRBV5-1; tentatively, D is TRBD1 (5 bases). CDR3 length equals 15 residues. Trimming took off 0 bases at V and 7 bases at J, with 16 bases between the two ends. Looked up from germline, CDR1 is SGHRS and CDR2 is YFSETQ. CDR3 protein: CASSLGPGRTIGYTF. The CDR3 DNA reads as TGCGCCAGCAGCTTGGGGCCAGGGAGGACCATTGGCTACACCTTC.

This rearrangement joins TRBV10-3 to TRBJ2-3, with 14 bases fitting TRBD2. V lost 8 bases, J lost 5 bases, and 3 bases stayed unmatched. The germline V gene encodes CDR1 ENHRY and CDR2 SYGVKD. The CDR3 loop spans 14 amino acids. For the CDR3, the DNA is TGTGCCATCGCCGGGACTAGCGGGGGAGATACGCAGTATTTT. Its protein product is CAIAGTSGGDTQYF.

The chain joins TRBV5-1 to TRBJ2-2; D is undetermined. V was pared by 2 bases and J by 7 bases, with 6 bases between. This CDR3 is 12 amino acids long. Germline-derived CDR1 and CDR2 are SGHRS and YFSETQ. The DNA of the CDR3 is TGCGCCAGCAGCTTATCTTTCGGGGAGCTGTTTTTT. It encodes CASSLSFGELFF.

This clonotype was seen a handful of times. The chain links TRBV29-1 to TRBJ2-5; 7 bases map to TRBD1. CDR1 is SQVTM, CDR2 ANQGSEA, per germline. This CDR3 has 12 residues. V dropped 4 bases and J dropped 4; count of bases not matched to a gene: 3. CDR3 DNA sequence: TGCAGCGTTGGGACAGGAGCAGAGACCCAGTACTTC. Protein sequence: CSVGTGAETQYF. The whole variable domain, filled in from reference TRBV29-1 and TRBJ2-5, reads SAVISQKPSRDICQRGTSLTIQCQVDSQVTMMFWYRQQPGQSLTLIATANQGSEATYESGFVIDKFPISRPNLTFSTLTVSNMSPEDSSIYLCSVGTGAETQYFGPGTRLLVL.

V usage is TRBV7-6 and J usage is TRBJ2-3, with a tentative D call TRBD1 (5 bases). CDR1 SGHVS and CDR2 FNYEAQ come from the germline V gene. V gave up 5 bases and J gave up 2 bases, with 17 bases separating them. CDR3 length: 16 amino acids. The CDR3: CASSASWGPDTDTQYF. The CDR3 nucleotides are TGTGCCAGCAGCGCCTCATGGGGCCCAGACACAGATACGCAGTATTTT.

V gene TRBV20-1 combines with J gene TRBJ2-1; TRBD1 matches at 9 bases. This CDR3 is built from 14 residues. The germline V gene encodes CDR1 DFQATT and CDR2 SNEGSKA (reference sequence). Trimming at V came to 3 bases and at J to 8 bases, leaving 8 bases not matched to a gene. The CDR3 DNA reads TGCAGTGCTAGCCGGCCCACAGGGGGCGATGAGCAGTTCTTC. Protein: CSASRPTGGDEQFF.

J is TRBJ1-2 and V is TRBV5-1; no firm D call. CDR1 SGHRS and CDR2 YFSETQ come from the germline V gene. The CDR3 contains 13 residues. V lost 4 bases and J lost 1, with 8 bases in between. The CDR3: CASSTELNYGYTF. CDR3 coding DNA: TGCGCCAGCAGCACAGAGCTTAACTATGGCTACACCTTC.